These 20 T cell receptor beta chains originate from one sample sequenced in a study of CD8+ T cells in alopecia areata. Treatment of the sample: oral pan-JAK inhibitor, 5-10 mg twice daily. RNA was extracted and reverse transcribed into cDNA as the sequencing template. Sequenced by immunoSEQ multiplex PCR; TCRdb stores in-frame clones only, minus some. There are over 100,000 clones in the sample; roughly 50% occur only once, and roughly an eighth lies in the top ten. The material sequenced was CD8+ T cells sorted from blood, taken at week 24, from a patient treated with tofacitinib. These receptors were obtained from a human donor with alopecia areata.

This clone was picked up a small number of times. The V call is TRBV29-1, the J call TRBJ2-7; 7 nucleotides align to TRBD1. The germline CDR1 and CDR2 sequences are SQVTM and ANQGSEA. V lost 7 bases and J lost 3; bases outside the gene matches: 9. The CDR3 covers 13 residues. CDR3 region: CSADDRDSYEQYF. CDR3 DNA sequence: TGCAGCGCTGACGACCGGGACAGCTACGAGCAGTACTTC.

Only a few counts were recorded for this clone. The CDR3, as DNA: TGTGCCTGGAGTGAATCCGGGGCTACCGAGCAGTTCTTC. It specifies CAWSESGATEQFF. The chain joins TRBV30 to TRBJ2-1; D possibly matches TRBD1 or TRBD2 (5 bases each). V lost 1 base, J lost 10 bases, and 14 bases lay in between. The CDR3 has 13 amino acids. The germline V gene encodes CDR1 GTSNPN and CDR2 SVGIG (reference sequence).

This chain uses TRBV6-4 with TRBJ2-3; 8 bases are shared with TRBD2. The V and J ends lost 2 bases and 3 bases, in that order; junction bases with no gene match: 4. Germline lookup yields CDR1 MRHNA and CDR2 SNTAGT. CDR3 length: 15 residues. The CDR3 protein is CASSDSSGATDTQYF. The CDR3 DNA reads TGTGCCAGCAGTGACAGTAGCGGGGCGACAGATACGCAGTATTTT.

The genes are TRBV29-1 and TRBJ1-1, with 9 bases identical to TRBD1. CDR3 length: 13 amino acids. With V trimmed by 7 bases and J by 6 bases, 9 bases remained unmatched. CDR1 and CDR2 from the germline V gene are SQVTM and ANQGSEA. CDR3 nucleotides: TGCAGCGGGGGGGACAGGGTGAAGGCTGAAGCTTTCTTT. Translating it yields CSGGDRVKAEAFF.

The CDR3 sequence: CASSLTLLYLAPGGETQYF. The CDR3 bases are TGTGCCAGCAGCCTGACCCTACTTTATCTAGCGCCCGGTGGGGAGACCCAGTACTTC. The chain couples TRBV5-4 to TRBJ2-5; maybe TRBD2 (6 bases). CDR1 is SGHNT, CDR2 YYREEE, per germline (reference sequence). The CDR3 totals 19 residues. The V and J ends lost 4 bases and 5 bases respectively, with 30 bases between them.

The chain carries TRBV18 and TRBJ1-1; D not resolved. The CDR3 contains 14 residues. Germline values: CDR1 KGHSH, CDR2 LQKENI. Trimming removed 0 bases at V and 1 base at J, with 6 bases between. Written as DNA, the CDR3 is TGTGCCAGCTCACCACCTAGAAGGAACACTGAAGCTTTCTTT. It codes for CASSPPRRNTEAFF.

This clone was observed a handful of times. At one end, the junction sequence differs from germline, possibly due to a read error. This sequence joins TRBV29-1 and TRBJ2-7; weak D call: TRBD1 (6 bases). The CDR3 extends over 8 amino acids. Germline CDR1 and CDR2: SQVTM and ANQGSEA. CDR3 in amino acids: CSVGDTDF. The CDR3 bases are TGCAGCGTCGGGGACACCGACTTC.

The chain is built from TRBV7-8 and TRBJ2-5, with 7 bases fitting TRBD1. V shed 2 bases, J shed 0 bases, and the junction held 6 bases outside the gene matches. From germline, CDR1 is SGHVS and CDR2 FQNEAQ. This CDR3 spans 16 amino acids. For the CDR3, the DNA is TGTGCCAGCAGCTTATGGCTAGGGACAGACCAAGAGACCCAGTACTTC. It translates to CASSLWLGTDQETQYF.

This rearrangement joins TRBV29-1 to TRBJ1-4; no clear D. Germline lookup yields CDR1 SQVTM and CDR2 ANQGSEA. Trimming cost V 7 bases and J 8 bases, with 14 bases left between them. CDR3 length: 12 amino acids. The CDR3 is CSAVGEGEKLFF. The CDR3 bases are TGCAGCGCGGTAGGTGAGGGAGAAAAACTGTTTTTT. The full variable domain, completed using reference TRBV29-1 and TRBJ1-4, is SAVISQKPSRDICQRGTSLTIQCQVDSQVTMMFWYRQQPGQSLTLIATANQGSEATYESGFVIDKFPISRPNLTFSTLTVSNMSPEDSSIYLCSAVGEGEKLFFGSGTQLSVL.

V gene TRBV27 combines with J gene TRBJ2-1; 12 bases agree with TRBD2. CDR1 MNHEY and CDR2 SMNVEV come from the germline V gene (reference sequence). V was pared by 8 bases and J by 3 bases, with 2 bases of the junction left unmatched. CDR3 length: 14 residues. The CDR3 DNA sequence: TGTGCCAGCTCGACTAGCGGGGGCTACAATGAGCAGTTCTTC. It is translated as CASSTSGGYNEQFF.

The chain uses TRBV5-6 and TRBJ1-1; D unresolved. The CDR3 consists of 12 residues. CDR1 is SGHDT and CDR2 is YYEEEE in the germline V gene. Trimming pared 3 bases from V and 4 bases from J, leaving 7 bases between. The CDR3 coding sequence is TGTGCCAGCAGCTCCTGGGGCACTGAAGCTTTCTTT. This gives the protein CASSSWGTEAFF. The full variable domain, rest sourced from reference TRBV5-6 and TRBJ1-1, is DAGVTQSPTHLIKTRGQQVTLRCSPKSGHDTVSWYQQALGQGPQFIFQYYEEEERQRGNFPDRFSGHQFPNYSSELNVNALLLGDSALYLCASSSWGTEAFFGQGTRLTVV.

J is TRBJ2-7 and V is TRBV27, with 9 positions matching TRBD1. CDR1 MNHEY and CDR2 SMNVEV come from the germline V gene (reference sequence). V was pared by 5 bases and J by 3 bases, with 5 bases of the junction left unmatched. The CDR3 runs to 14 residues. The CDR3 bases are TGTGCCAGCAGTGCGGGACAGGGCCTCTACGAGCAGTACTTC. Translation gives CASSAGQGLYEQYF.

This clone was recorded only once. The chain combines TRBV6-5 with TRBJ2-3; 11 bases fit TRBD2. V dropped 4 bases and J dropped 3; count of bases not matched to a gene: 6. The CDR3 runs to 16 residues. CDR1 is MNHEY, CDR2 SVGAGI, per germline. The CDR3 bases are TGTGCCAGCAGTTCACTAGCGGGGGAGATGACAGATACGCAGTATTTT. Amino acid sequence: CASSSLAGEMTDTQYF.

The table lists this clone with a few counts. This rearrangement joins TRBV6-5 to TRBJ2-2; D is unresolved. The V gene lost 8 bases and the J gene lost 1 base, with 5 bases spanning the gap. Germline-derived CDR1 and CDR2 are MNHEY and SVGAGI. The CDR3 runs to 12 residues. Here the CDR3 reads CASGQNTGELFF. Here the CDR3 DNA reads TGTGCCAGCGGGCAGAACACCGGGGAGCTGTTTTTT.

On this clone itself: One junction end does not reproduce the germline sequence, and a read error may be involved. The rearrangement joins TRBV5-1 to TRBJ2-7, with TRBD1 identical over 10 bases. The CDR3 extends over 12 amino acids. CDR1 is SGHRS, CDR2 YFSETQ, per germline. In DNA form, the CDR3 reads TGCGCCAGCGATCCCGGGACAGGGGAACCCAGCTTC. Translating gives CASDPGTGEPSF.

This clone was detected a few times. The rearrangement uses TRBV4-1 and TRBJ1-4; 8 bases are a match to TRBD1. The CDR3 is 16 amino acids. Per the germline V gene, CDR1 is MGHRA and CDR2 is YSYEKL. V was pared by 4 bases and J by 7 bases, with 11 bases of the junction left unmatched. For the CDR3, the DNA is TGCGCCAGCAGCCTTCGGACAGGACAGGGCCCTGAAAAACTGTTTTTT. Its protein product is CASSLRTGQGPEKLFF.

This clone came up a few times. The chain recombines TRBV5-1 with TRBJ2-7; the D gene is possibly TRBD1 (5 bases). Trimming left V 5 bases short and J 3 bases short, with 12 bases between. Per the germline V gene, CDR1 is SGHRS and CDR2 is YFSETQ. This CDR3 is 13 amino acids long. The CDR3, as DNA: TGCGCCAGCAGATATACAGGTTTCTACGAGCAGTACTTC. Protein sequence: CASRYTGFYEQYF.

This clone appeared a few times. The chain couples TRBV14 to TRBJ1-2; TRBD1 might be the D (6 bases). V was trimmed by 0 bases and J by 4 bases, leaving 9 bases between them. This CDR3 is built from 14 residues. CDR1 and CDR2 (germline): SGHDN, FVKESK. The chain's CDR3 is CASSQDRGVYGYTF. The CDR3 DNA reads as TGTGCCAGCAGCCAAGACAGGGGAGTCTATGGCTACACCTTC.

This rearrangement joins TRBV11-2 to TRBJ1-1, with D unclear. This CDR3 region has 13 residues. Per the germline V gene, CDR1 is SGHAT and CDR2 is FQNNGV. Deletions cut 6 bases from V and 2 bases from J, with 10 bases between. CDR3: CASSRLLNTEAFF. In nucleotides, the CDR3 is TGTGCCAGCAGTCGACTTCTCAACACTGAAGCTTTCTTT.

This chain links TRBV10-3 with TRBJ1-2, with TRBD1 matching over 7 bases. With V trimmed by 0 bases and J by 1 base, 5 bases remained unmatched. Germline-derived CDR1 and CDR2 are ENHRY and SYGVKD. The CDR3 runs 16 residues. The CDR3 nucleotides are TGTGCCATCAGTGAGTCAAGGACAGGAGTTAACTATGGCTACACCTTC. This gives the protein CAISESRTGVNYGYTF.